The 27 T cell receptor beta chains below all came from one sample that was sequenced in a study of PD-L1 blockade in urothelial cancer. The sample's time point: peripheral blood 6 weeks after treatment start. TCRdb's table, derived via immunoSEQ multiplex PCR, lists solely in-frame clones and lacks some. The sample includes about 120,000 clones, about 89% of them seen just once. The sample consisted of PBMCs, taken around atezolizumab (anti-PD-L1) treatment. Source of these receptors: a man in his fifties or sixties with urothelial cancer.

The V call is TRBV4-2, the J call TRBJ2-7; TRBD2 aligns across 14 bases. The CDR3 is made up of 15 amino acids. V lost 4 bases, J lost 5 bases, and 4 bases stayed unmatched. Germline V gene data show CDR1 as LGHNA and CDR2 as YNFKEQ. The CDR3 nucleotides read TGTGCCAGCAGCCCCGGGACTAGCGGGAGCCACGAGCAGTACTTC. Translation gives CASSPGTSGSHEQYF.

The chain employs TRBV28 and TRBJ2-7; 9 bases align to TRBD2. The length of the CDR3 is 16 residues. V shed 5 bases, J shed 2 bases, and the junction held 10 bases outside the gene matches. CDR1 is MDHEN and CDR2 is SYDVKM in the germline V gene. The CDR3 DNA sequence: TGTGCCAGCAGTCCCCTGGGTAGCGGGGGACCCTACGAGCAGTACTTC. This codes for CASSPLGSGGPYEQYF. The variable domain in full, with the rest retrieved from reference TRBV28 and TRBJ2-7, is DVKVTQSSRYLVKRTGEKVFLECVQDMDHENMFWYRQDPGLGLRLIYFSYDVKMKEKGDIPEGYSVSREKKERFSLILESASTNQTSMYLCASSPLGSGGPYEQYFGPGTRLTVT.

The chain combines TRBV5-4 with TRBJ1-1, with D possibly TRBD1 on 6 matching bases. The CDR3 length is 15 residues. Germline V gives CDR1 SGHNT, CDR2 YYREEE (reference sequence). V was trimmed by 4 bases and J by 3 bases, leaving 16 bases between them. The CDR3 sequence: CASSPGGRRDTEAFF. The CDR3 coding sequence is TGTGCCAGCAGCCCGGGGGGCCGAAGGGACACTGAAGCTTTCTTT. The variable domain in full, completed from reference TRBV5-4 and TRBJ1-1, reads ETGVTQSPTHLIKTRGQQVTLRCSSQSGHNTVSWYQQALGQGPQFIFQYYREEENGRGNFPPRFSGLQFPNYSSELNVNALELDDSALYLCASSPGGRRDTEAFFGQGTRLTVV.

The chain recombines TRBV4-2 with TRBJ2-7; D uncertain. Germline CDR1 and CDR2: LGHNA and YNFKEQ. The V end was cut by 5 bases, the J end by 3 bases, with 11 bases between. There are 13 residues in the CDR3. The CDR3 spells CASSGGPGYEQYF. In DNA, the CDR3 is TGTGCCAGCAGCGGCGGTCCGGGCTACGAGCAGTACTTC.

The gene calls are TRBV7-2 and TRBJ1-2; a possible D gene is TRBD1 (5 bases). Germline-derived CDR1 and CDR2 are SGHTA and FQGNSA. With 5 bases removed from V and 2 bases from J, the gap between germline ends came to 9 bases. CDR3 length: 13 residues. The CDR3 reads CASSRTSNYGYTF. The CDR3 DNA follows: TGTGCCAGCAGCAGGACAAGCAACTATGGCTACACCTTC.

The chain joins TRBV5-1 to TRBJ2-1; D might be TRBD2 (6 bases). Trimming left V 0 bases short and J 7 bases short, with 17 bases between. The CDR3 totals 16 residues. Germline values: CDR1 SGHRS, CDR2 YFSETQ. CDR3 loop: CASSLDVGGVRNEQFF. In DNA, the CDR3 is TGCGCCAGCAGCTTGGACGTGGGAGGAGTAAGGAATGAGCAGTTCTTC.

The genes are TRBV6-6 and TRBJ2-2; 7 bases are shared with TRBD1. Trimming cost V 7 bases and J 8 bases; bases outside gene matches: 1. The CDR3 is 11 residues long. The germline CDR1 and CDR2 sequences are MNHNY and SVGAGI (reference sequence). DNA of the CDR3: TGTGCCAGCACCAGGGGGGGGGAGCTGTTTTTT. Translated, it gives CASTRGGELFF.

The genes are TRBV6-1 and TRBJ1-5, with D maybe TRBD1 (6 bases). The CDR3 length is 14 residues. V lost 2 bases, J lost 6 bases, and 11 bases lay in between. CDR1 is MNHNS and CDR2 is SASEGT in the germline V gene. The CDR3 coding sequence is TGTGCCAGCAGTGAAAGGGGGGAGGGTCAGCCCCAGCATTTT. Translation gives CASSERGEGQPQHF.

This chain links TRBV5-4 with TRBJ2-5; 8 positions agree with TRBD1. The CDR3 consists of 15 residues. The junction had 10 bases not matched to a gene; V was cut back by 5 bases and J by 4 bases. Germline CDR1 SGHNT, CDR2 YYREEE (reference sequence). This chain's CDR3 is CASSLDQGAGETQYF. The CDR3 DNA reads TGTGCCAGCAGTCTAGACCAGGGGGCGGGAGAGACCCAGTACTTC. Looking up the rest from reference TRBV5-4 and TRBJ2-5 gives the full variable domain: ETGVTQSPTHLIKTRGQQVTLRCSSQSGHNTVSWYQQALGQGPQFIFQYYREEENGRGNFPPRFSGLQFPNYSSELNVNALELDDSALYLCASSLDQGAGETQYFGPGTRLLVL.

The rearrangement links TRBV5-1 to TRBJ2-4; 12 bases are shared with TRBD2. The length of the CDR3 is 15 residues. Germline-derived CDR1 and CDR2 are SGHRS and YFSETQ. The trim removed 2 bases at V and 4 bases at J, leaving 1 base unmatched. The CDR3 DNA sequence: TGCGCCAGCAGCTTTGGACTAGCGGGGAAAAACATTCAGTACTTC. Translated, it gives CASSFGLAGKNIQYF.

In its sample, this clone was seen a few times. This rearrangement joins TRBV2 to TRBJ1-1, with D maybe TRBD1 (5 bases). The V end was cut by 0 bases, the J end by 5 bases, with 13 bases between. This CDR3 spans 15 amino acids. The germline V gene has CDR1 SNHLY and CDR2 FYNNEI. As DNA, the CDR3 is TGTGCCAGCAGTGAAGCAATGGGGCGGGGGACTGAAGCTTTCTTT. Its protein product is CASSEAMGRGTEAFF.

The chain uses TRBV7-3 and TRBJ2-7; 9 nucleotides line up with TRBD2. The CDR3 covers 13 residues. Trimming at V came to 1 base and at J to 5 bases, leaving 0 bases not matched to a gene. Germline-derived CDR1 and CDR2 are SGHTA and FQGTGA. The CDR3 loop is CASSLIAGDEQYF. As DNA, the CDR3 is TGTGCCAGCAGCTTAATAGCGGGGGACGAGCAGTACTTC.

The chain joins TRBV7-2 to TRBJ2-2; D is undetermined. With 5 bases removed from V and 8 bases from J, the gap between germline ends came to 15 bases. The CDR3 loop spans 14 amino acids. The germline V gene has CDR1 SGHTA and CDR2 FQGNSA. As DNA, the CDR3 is TGTGCCAGCAGCCCCAATAACTACCGAGGGGAGCTGTTTTTT. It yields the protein CASSPNNYRGELFF. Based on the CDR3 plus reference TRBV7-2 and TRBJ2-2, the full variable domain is GAGVSQSPSNKVTEKGKDVELRCDPISGHTALYWYRQSLGQGLEFLIYFQGNSAPDKSGLPSDRFSAERTGGSVSTLTIQRTQQEDSAVYLCASSPNNYRGELFFGEGSRLTVL.

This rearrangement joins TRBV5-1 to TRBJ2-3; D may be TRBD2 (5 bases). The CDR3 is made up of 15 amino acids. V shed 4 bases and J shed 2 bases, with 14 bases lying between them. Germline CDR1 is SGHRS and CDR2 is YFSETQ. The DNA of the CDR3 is TGCGCCAGCAGCCCCGGGGTGCCTAACACAGATACGCAGTATTTT. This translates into CASSPGVPNTDTQYF. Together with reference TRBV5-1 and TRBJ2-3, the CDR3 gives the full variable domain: KAGVTQTPRYLIKTRGQQVTLSCSPISGHRSVSWYQQTPGQGLQFLFEYFSETQRNKGNFPGRFSGRQFSNSRSEMNVSTLELGDSALYLCASSPGVPNTDTQYFGPGTRLTVL.

In DNA, the CDR3 is TGTGCCAGCAGTTATACAGGGTGGGATCAGCCCCAGCATTTT. This encodes CASSYTGWDQPQHF. The genes are TRBV28 and TRBJ1-5, with TRBD1 as a possible D gene (6 bases). V was shortened by 4 bases and J by 5 bases, with 12 bases between the two germline ends. This CDR3 spans 14 amino acids. Germline-derived CDR1 and CDR2 are MDHEN and SYDVKM. Using reference TRBV28 and TRBJ1-5 for the parts outside the CDR3, the full variable domain is DVKVTQSSRYLVKRTGEKVFLECVQDMDHENMFWYRQDPGLGLRLIYFSYDVKMKEKGDIPEGYSVSREKKERFSLILESASTNQTSMYLCASSYTGWDQPQHFGDGTRLSIL.

CDR3 amino acids: CASSGTGGNEQYF. The CDR3 nucleotides are TGTGCCAGCAGCGGGACAGGGGGCAACGAGCAGTACTTC. The rearrangement joins TRBV5-6 to TRBJ2-7, with 12 positions matching TRBD1. Looked up from germline, CDR1 is SGHDT and CDR2 is YYEEEE. The J segment lost 5 bases and the V segment lost 4 bases, leaving 1 base of the junction unmatched. CDR3 size: 13 residues.

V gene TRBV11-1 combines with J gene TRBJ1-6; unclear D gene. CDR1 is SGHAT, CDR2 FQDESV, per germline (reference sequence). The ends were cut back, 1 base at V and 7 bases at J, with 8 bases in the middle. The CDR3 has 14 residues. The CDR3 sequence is CASSLVGENSPLHF. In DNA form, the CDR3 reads TGTGCCAGCAGCTTAGTCGGGGAAAATTCACCCCTCCACTTT.

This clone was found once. CDR3 region: CASSSGTSIGEQYF. CDR3 nucleotide sequence: TGCGCCAGCAGCTCCGGGACTAGTATAGGCGAGCAGTACTTC. This chain connects TRBV5-1 to TRBJ2-7; 8 nucleotides match TRBD2. The CDR3 runs to 14 residues. Trimming cost V 3 bases and J 6 bases; bases outside gene matches: 8. Germline CDR1 and CDR2: SGHRS and YFSETQ.

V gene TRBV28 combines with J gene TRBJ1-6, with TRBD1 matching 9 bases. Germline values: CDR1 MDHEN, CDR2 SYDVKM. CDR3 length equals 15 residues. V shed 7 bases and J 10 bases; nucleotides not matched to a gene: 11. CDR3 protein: CASTFRDRVGSPLHF. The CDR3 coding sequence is TGTGCCAGCACCTTCCGGGACAGGGTCGGCTCACCCCTCCACTTT.

The CDR3 DNA is TGTGCCAGCAGCGAGTACAGCGGGAGGGGGTGGGACGAGCAGTACTTC. Translation: CASSEYSGRGWDEQYF. The V and J genes are TRBV28 and TRBJ2-7, with 10 nucleotides matching TRBD2. Looked up from germline, CDR1 is MDHEN and CDR2 is SYDVKM. This CDR3 comprises 16 residues. After removal of 6 bases from V and 5 bases from J, the junction contained 13 bases not matched to a gene.

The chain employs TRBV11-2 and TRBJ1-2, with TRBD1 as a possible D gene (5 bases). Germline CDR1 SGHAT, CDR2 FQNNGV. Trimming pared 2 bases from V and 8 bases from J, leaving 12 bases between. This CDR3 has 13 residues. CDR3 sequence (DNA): TGTGCCAGCAGCTTACAGGGTTGGGGAGGCTACACCTTC. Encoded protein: CASSLQGWGGYTF.

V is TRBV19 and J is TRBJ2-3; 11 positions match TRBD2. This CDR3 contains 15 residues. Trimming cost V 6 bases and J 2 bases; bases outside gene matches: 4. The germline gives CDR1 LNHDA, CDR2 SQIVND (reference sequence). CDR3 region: CASSLTSGNTDTQYF. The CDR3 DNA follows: TGTGCCAGTAGCCTGACTAGCGGGAACACAGATACGCAGTATTTT. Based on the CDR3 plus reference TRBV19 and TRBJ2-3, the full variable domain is DGGITQSPKYLFRKEGQNVTLSCEQNLNHDAMYWYRQDPGQGLRLIYYSQIVNDFQKGDIAEGYSVSREKKESFPLTVTSAQKNPTAFYLCASSLTSGNTDTQYFGPGTRLTVL.

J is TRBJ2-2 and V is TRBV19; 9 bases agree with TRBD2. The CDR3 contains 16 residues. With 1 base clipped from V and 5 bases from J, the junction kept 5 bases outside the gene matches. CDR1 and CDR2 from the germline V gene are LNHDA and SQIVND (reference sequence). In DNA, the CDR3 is TGTGCCAGTAGTATAGGCGGGGGGGCCGGAACCGGGGAGCTGTTTTTT. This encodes CASSIGGGAGTGELFF. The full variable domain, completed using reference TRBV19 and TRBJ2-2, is DGGITQSPKYLFRKEGQNVTLSCEQNLNHDAMYWYRQDPGQGLRLIYYSQIVNDFQKGDIAEGYSVSREKKESFPLTVTSAQKNPTAFYLCASSIGGGAGTGELFFGEGSRLTVL.

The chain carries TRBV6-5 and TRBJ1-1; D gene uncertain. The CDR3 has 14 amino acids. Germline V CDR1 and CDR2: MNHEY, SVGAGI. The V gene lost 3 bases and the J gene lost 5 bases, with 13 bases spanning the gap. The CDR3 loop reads CASSYIPGSTEAFF. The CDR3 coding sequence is TGTGCCAGCAGTTATATCCCTGGGAGTACTGAAGCTTTCTTT.

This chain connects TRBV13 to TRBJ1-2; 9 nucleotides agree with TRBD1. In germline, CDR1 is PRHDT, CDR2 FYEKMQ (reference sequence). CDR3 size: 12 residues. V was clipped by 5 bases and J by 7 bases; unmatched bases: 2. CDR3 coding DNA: TGTGCCAGCAGCCCGACAGGGGGTGGCTACACCTTC. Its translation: CASSPTGGGYTF. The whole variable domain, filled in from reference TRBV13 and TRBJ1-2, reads AAGVIQSPRHLIKEKRETATLKCYPIPRHDTVYWYQQGPGQDPQFLISFYEKMQSDKGSIPDRFSAQQFSDYHSELNMSSLELGDSALYFCASSPTGGGYTFGSGTRLTVV.

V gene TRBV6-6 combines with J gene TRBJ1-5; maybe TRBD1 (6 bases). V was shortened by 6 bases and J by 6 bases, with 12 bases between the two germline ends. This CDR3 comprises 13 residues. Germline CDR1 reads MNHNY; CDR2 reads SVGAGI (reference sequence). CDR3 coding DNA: TGTGCCAGCAGGGGAGGGGGGAGTCAGCCCCAGCATTTT. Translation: CASRGGGSQPQHF.

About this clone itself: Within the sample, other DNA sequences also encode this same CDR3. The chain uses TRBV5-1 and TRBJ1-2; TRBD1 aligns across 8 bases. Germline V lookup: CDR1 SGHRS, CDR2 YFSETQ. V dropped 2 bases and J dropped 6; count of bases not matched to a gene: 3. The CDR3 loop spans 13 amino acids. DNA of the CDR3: TGCGCCAGCAGCTTAGGACAGGGTCATGGCTACACCTTC. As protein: CASSLGQGHGYTF.